This TCR beta chain stems from a study of T cell repertoires in cytomegalovirus infection. Whole-study context: CMV infection and matching HLA type were both indicated by public TCR beta signatures. Study observations and caveats: CMV-specific TCR beta clonotypes restricted by HLA-C dominated the ex vivo response. Summed public TCR beta family frequency identified CMV carriers bearing the relevant HLA.

CDR3 length equals 15 residues. The ends lost 5 bases at V and 2 bases at J; junction bases unmatched: 9. Germline assignment: CDR1 SGHVS and CDR2 FNYEAQ. This clonotype appeared a few times. Antigen specificity is unknown. TCRdb itself ran the reads through MiXCR, one entry per CDR3 protein. The data show about 600,000 distinct CDR3 sequences, 20% to 25% seen once. The sequenced sample consisted of CD8+ T cells from PBMCs. The rearrangement uses TRBV7-6 and TRBJ2-7, with 7 positions matching TRBD1. This TCR came from a human donor in good health (CMV status not recorded). Some clones in this sample may be carry-over from other donors' samples. For the CDR3, the DNA is TGTGCCAGCAGCCAAAGGCCGACAGGGACCTACGAGCAGTACTTC. Protein sequence: CASSQRPTGTYEQYF.